A selection of T cell receptor beta chains follows, all from one sample in a study of blood T cell repertoires in COVID-19. Sequencing used immunoSEQ multiplex PCR; TCRdb keeps in-frame clones, though not all of them. The data show 90,000 or so clones, nearly 90% seen once. Sequenced sample: peripheral blood. Source of these receptors: a woman older than 75 with active or convalescent COVID-19. The CDR3 runs from the conserved cysteine through the conserved F or W. The D gene is left open where the match is weak. Size tells how often a clone was seen (once, few, many) or the class of an expanded clone, and some rows leave it out.

j_call v_call d_call clone_size cdr3_nt cdr3_aa
TRBJ1-5 TRBV7-2 NA NA TGTGCCAGCAGCAGCTACCGGGATCAGCCCCAGCATTTT CASSSYRDQPQHF
TRBJ1-2 TRBV29-1 NA NA TGCAGCGTTGATGATGGGGCCCCTAACTATGGCTACACCTTC CSVDDGAPNYGYTF
TRBJ2-5 TRBV5-6 NA NA TGTGCCAGCAGCTTTACAGAAGAGACCCAGTACTTC CASSFTEETQYF
TRBJ2-3 TRBV4-3 TRBD2 NA TGCGCCAGCAGCCAAGAGTCTAGCGGAACTAGCACAGATACGCAGTATTTT CASSQESSGTSTDTQYF
TRBJ2-1 TRBV6-2/TRBV6-3 TRBD2 few TGTGCCAGCAGTTACTCGGCGGGAGATCCCTACAATGAGCAGTTCTTC CASSYSAGDPYNEQFF
TRBJ2-5 TRBV15 TRBD2 once TGTGCCACCAGCAGACTAGCGGCCCAAGAGACCCAGTACTTC CATSRLAAQETQYF
TRBJ2-1 TRBV27 TRBD2 NA TGTGCCAGCAGCCCACTAGCGGGAGAAGGTGAGCAGTTCTTC CASSPLAGEGEQFF
TRBJ1-5 TRBV29-1 TRBD1 NA TGCAGCGTTTTTGGGACAGGGGGCGTTAGCAATCAGCCCCAGCATTTT CSVFGTGGVSNQPQHF
TRBJ2-7 TRBV2 TRBD1 NA TGTGCCAGTACCGGGACAGGGGGCTCCGAGCAGTACTTC CASTGTGGSEQYF
TRBJ2-7 TRBV4-3 NA NA TGCGCCAGCAGCCAAGATCGCAGGTCCTACGAGCAGTACTTC CASSQDRRSYEQYF
TRBJ1-1 TRBV5-4 NA NA TGTGCCAGCAGCTTGGCCGGGGGTCGGAACACTGAAGCTTTCTTT CASSLAGGRNTEAFF
TRBJ1-1 TRBV3-1/TRBV3-2 TRBD1 NA TGTGCCAGCAGCCTAGGACAGGCCGGGGCTTTCTTT CASSLGQAGAFF
TRBJ1-2 TRBV11-2 NA NA TGTGCCAGCAGCTCCGGGCAGGGCTGGGGCTACACCTTC CASSSGQGWGYTF
TRBJ2-3 TRBV24-1 NA NA TGTGCCACCAATCGGGGAACAGATACGCAGTATTTT CATNRGTDTQYF
TRBJ2-7 TRBV29-1 TRBD2 NA TGCAGCGCCGCCGGGACTAGCGGGGTGGTCGAGCAGTACTTC CSAAGTSGVVEQYF
TRBJ2-7 TRBV5-6 NA NA TGTGCCAGCAGCTTGAACAGGCAGGGGGAGCAGTACTTC CASSLNRQGEQYF
TRBJ2-4 TRBV4-1 NA NA TGCGCCAGCAGCCAAGACTTCAGGGGACAATCTTCTCTAGCCAAAAACATTCAGTACTTC CASSQDFRGQSSLAKNIQYF
TRBJ2-5 TRBV7-8 TRBD1 NA TGTGCCAGCAGCACTCGACATGGACAGGGAGGGACCCAGTACTTC CASSTRHGQGGTQYF
TRBJ2-2 TRBV21-1 NA few TGTGCCAGCAGCCGAGCACATCTCGACAGGTACACGAACACCGGGGAGCTGTTTTTT CASSRAHLDRYTNTGELFF
TRBJ1-6 TRBV27 NA NA TGTGCCAGCAGTTTTACCGGGGTAGGTTCACCCCTCCACTTT CASSFTGVGSPLHF
TRBJ2-1 TRBV3-1/TRBV3-2 NA NA TGTGCCAGCAGCCAGCGCCGGGGCTACAATGAGCAGTTCTTC CASSQRRGYNEQFF
TRBJ1-1 TRBV6-5 NA NA TGTGCCAGCAGTTCGGGGGGGAAGACTGAAGCTTTCTTT CASSSGGKTEAFF
TRBJ1-1 TRBV2 TRBD1 NA TGTGCCAGCAGTTATCAACAGGGGGTTGCTGAAGCTTTCTTT CASSYQQGVAEAFF
TRBJ1-5 TRBV6-5 NA NA TGTGCCAGCAGTCCACGGGGGGGATATCAGCCCCAGCATTTT CASSPRGGYQPQHF
TRBJ2-1 TRBV9 NA NA TGTGCCAGCAGCGTTTTAACGGAGAGCTACAATGAGCAGTTCTTC CASSVLTESYNEQFF
TRBJ2-3 TRBV6-5 NA NA TGTGCCAGCAGCCCCTTGACAGGAAGCACAGATACGCAGTATTTT CASSPLTGSTDTQYF
TRBJ2-3 TRBV3-1/TRBV3-2 NA NA TGTGCCAGCAGCTCTTCCACAGATACGCAGTATTTT CASSSSTDTQYF
TRBJ1-4 TRBV10-3 NA NA TGTGCCATCAGTGACAGGGGTTCTAATGAAAAACTGTTTTTT CAISDRGSNEKLFF
TRBJ1-1 TRBV11-2 NA NA TGTGCCAGCAGCCCTAAAAATGAGAACACTGAAGCTTTCTTT CASSPKNENTEAFF
TRBJ2-7 TRBV3-1/TRBV3-2 NA NA TGTGCCAGCAGCCATTACGCCCGACAGACCCTCTCCTACGAGCAGTACTTC CASSHYARQTLSYEQYF
TRBJ2-7 TRBV27 TRBD2 NA TGTGCCAGCAGGACTATACTAGCGGGAGGGACTCCGAGAACCTACGAGCAGTACTTC CASRTILAGGTPRTYEQYF
TRBJ1-1 TRBV6-5 TRBD1 NA TGTGCCAGCACCCGACAGGGAGGCACTGAAGCTTTCTTT CASTRQGGTEAFF
TRBJ1-2 TRBV14 TRBD1 NA TGTGCCAGCAGCTGGACAGGGTGGGATGGCTACACCTTC CASSWTGWDGYTF
TRBJ2-7 TRBV4-3 NA NA TGCGCCAGCAGCCAAGATCCTTCCGAGCAGTACTTC CASSQDPSEQYF
TRBJ2-5 TRBV2 TRBD1 NA TGTGCCAGCAACCGAGGGACAGGGCATCAAGAGACCCAGTACTTC CASNRGTGHQETQYF
TRBJ2-5 TRBV5-1 NA NA TGCGCCAGCAGCTTGTCCGGGGGTATTGTCCAAGAGACCCAGTACTTC CASSLSGGIVQETQYF
TRBJ2-5 TRBV27 TRBD1 NA TGTGCCAGCAGGGGACAGGGTTCGCAGACCCAGTACTTC CASRGQGSQTQYF
TRBJ1-4 TRBV16 NA NA TGTGCCAGCAGCCAATGGCGAGGGACTAATGAAAAACTGTTTTTT CASSQWRGTNEKLFF
TRBJ2-1 TRBV7-8 TRBD2 NA TGTGCCAGCAGCGTAGGGGACTACCCTGGACCGCAGTTCTTC CASSVGDYPGPQFF
TRBJ2-1 TRBV9 NA NA TGTGCCAGCAGCGTAGTCCAGGGTAGGGATGAGCAGTTCTTC CASSVVQGRDEQFF
TRBJ1-1 TRBV7-2 NA NA TGTGCCAGCAGTCAAGGGGGGAACACTGAAGCTTTCTTT CASSQGGNTEAFF
TRBJ1-1 TRBV3-1/TRBV3-2 TRBD1 NA TGTGCCAGCAGCCCTACGAAGGCAGGGGGTCGAACTGAAGCTTTCTTT CASSPTKAGGRTEAFF
TRBJ1-1 TRBV28 NA NA TGTGCCAGCAGTCCCCCGGGACACGAATTTGAAGCTTTCTTT CASSPPGHEFEAFF
TRBJ2-3 TRBV19 TRBD1 NA TGTGCCAGTAGTATGGGACAGGGTCCCCCAGATACGCAGTATTTT CASSMGQGPPDTQYF
TRBJ1-1 TRBV6-5 NA few TGTGCCAGCAGTTACTCGATTACGGGGAAGAACACTGAAGCTTTCTTT CASSYSITGKNTEAFF
TRBJ1-4 TRBV28 TRBD1 NA TGTGCCAGCAGTTCCTCAGGGGGCGCAGAAAAACTGTTTTTT CASSSSGGAEKLFF
TRBJ1-2 TRBV21-1 NA NA TGTGCCAGCAGCAAAGTTAAGCGGACAGCCCTCTATGGCTACACCTTC CASSKVKRTALYGYTF
TRBJ2-7 TRBV29-1 NA NA TGCAGCGTTGGGCAAAACAGGGCCGGCTACGAGCAGTACTTC CSVGQNRAGYEQYF
TRBJ2-1 TRBV4-2 TRBD2 NA TGTGCCAGCAGCCAAGCTGAGACTAGCGGGAGGTACAGCTCCTACAATGAGCAGTTCTTC CASSQAETSGRYSSYNEQFF